A selection of T cell receptor beta chains follows, all from one sample in a study of blood T cell repertoires in COVID-19. Sequencing used immunoSEQ multiplex PCR; TCRdb keeps in-frame clones, though not all of them. There are hundreds of thousands of clones in the sample; 80% to 90% occur only once, and 3% to 4.5% lies in the top ten. What was sequenced was PBMCs or T cells enriched from blood (not recorded which). These receptors were collected from a woman aged 40 to 50 with acute COVID-19. Each CDR3 is given with its conserved first and last residue. The D gene is left open where the match is weak. Not every row has a clone size; where given, it reads once, few, many or a size class.

d_call j_call v_call clone_size cdr3_aa cdr3_nt
- TRBJ2-2 TRBV3-1/TRBV3-2 many CASSLRGSGELFF TGTGCCAGCAGCCTGCGGGGATCCGGGGAGCTGTTTTTT
- TRBJ1-2 TRBV28 - CASSLEAQGGLGYTF TGTGCCAGCAGTTTAGAGGCGCAGGGCGGTTTGGGCTACACCTTC
TRBD2 TRBJ2-1 TRBV7-9 - CASSSLEAGELDEQFF TGTGCCAGCAGCTCTCTGGAAGCGGGAGAATTGGATGAGCAGTTCTTC
TRBD2 TRBJ2-2 TRBV30 - CAWSRGTSGAGELFF TGTGCCTGGAGCCGGGGAACTAGCGGAGCCGGGGAGCTGTTTTTT
TRBD1 TRBJ2-7 TRBV5-1 few CASSSWTGIYEQYF TGCGCCAGCAGCTCCTGGACAGGGATCTACGAGCAGTACTTC
TRBD1 TRBJ1-5 TRBV19 once CASYPGGGNQPQHF TGTGCCAGTTACCCAGGGGGCGGCAATCAGCCCCAGCATTTT
TRBD1 TRBJ2-3 TRBV12-3/TRBV12-4 - CASLRQGEDTQYF TGTGCCAGCCTCAGGCAGGGGGAAGATACGCAGTATTTT
- TRBJ2-6 TRBV24-1 - CATSDSPSGANVLTF TGTGCCACCAGTGATTCCCCATCTGGGGCCAACGTCCTGACTTTC
TRBD1 TRBJ2-1 TRBV19 once CASRQGPYNEQFF TGTGCCAGTAGACAGGGGCCCTACAATGAGCAGTTCTTC
TRBD2 TRBJ2-1 TRBV15 - CATSRDWSSGPYNEQFF TGTGCCACCAGCAGAGATTGGTCTAGCGGACCCTACAATGAGCAGTTCTTC
- TRBJ1-3 TRBV6-5 - CASSGYSGNTIYF TGTGCCAGCAGCGGTTACTCTGGAAACACCATATATTTT
TRBD2 TRBJ2-1 TRBV4-1 - CASSQDWGGRVNEQFF TGCGCCAGCAGCCAAGATTGGGGGGGAAGGGTCAATGAGCAGTTCTTC
TRBD2 TRBJ2-3 TRBV27 - CASRKGTSGSTDTQYF TGTGCCAGCAGAAAGGGGACTAGCGGGAGCACAGATACGCAGTATTTT
- TRBJ2-7 TRBV6-5 - CASSYGSGSYEQYF TGTGCCAGCAGTTACGGGTCGGGATCCTACGAGCAGTACTTC
- TRBJ1-2 TRBV11-3 - CASSLSGSREGYTF TGTGCCAGCAGCTTAAGCGGGTCCAGGGAAGGCTACACCTTC
- TRBJ2-4 TRBV9 - CASSVAQGSGNIQYF TGTGCCAGCAGCGTAGCACAGGGCAGTGGAAACATTCAGTACTTC
TRBD1 TRBJ1-5 TRBV2 - CASKGDSRNQPQHF TGTGCCAGCAAGGGGGACAGTAGAAATCAGCCCCAGCATTTT
- TRBJ2-5 TRBV28 - CASSLGRGGRGQETQYF TGTGCCAGCAGTTTGGGCAGGGGCGGGAGAGGGCAAGAGACCCAGTACTTC
- TRBJ1-5 TRBV2 - CASSAPGGASNQPQHF TGTGCCAGCAGTGCCCCGGGGGGGGCTAGCAATCAGCCCCAGCATTTT
TRBD2 TRBJ2-2 TRBV28 - CASSFVSGVRLQTNTGELFF TGTGCCAGCAGTTTTGTTAGCGGGGTCCGTCTGCAAACGAACACCGGGGAGCTGTTTTTT
TRBD1 TRBJ2-7 TRBV5-1 once CASSAGQGVYEQYF TGCGCCAGCAGCGCGGGACAGGGGGTCTACGAGCAGTACTTC
- TRBJ1-1 TRBV11-2 - CASSLDLMNTEAFF TGTGCCAGCAGCTTAGATCTTATGAACACTGAAGCTTTCTTT
TRBD2 TRBJ2-2 TRBV27 few CASGTIAGAAGELFF TGTGCCAGCGGAACGATAGCGGGAGCAGCCGGGGAGCTGTTTTTT
- TRBJ1-4 TRBV28 - CASSPLSLYTNEKLFF TGTGCCAGCAGTCCTCTCTCTCTCTACACTAATGAAAAACTGTTTTTT
TRBD2 TRBJ2-3 TRBV5-5 - CASRSGLALQDTQYF TGTGCCAGCAGATCCGGACTAGCCCTTCAAGATACGCAGTATTTT
TRBD2 TRBJ2-7 TRBV6-1 - CASSERSGGPYF TGTGCCAGCAGTGAAAGGAGCGGGGGCCCGTACTTC
- TRBJ1-1 TRBV12-3/TRBV12-4 - CASSFAGNTEAFF TGTGCCAGCAGTTTCGCGGGAAACACTGAAGCTTTCTTT
TRBD2 TRBJ2-3 TRBV27 - CASSSLLGLAGGVDTQYF TGTGCCAGCAGTTCTCTCCTAGGACTAGCGGGAGGGGTAGATACGCAGTATTTT
- TRBJ1-2 TRBV6-1 - CASSEGGRTNTKGYTF TGTGCCAGCAGTGAGGGCGGGAGAACCAATACCAAGGGCTACACCTTC
- TRBJ2-1 TRBV18 - CASSPISGKGNEQFF TGTGCCAGCTCACCAATATCAGGGAAAGGAAATGAGCAGTTCTTC
- TRBJ1-1 TRBV28 - CAISGNTEAFF TGTGCCATTTCCGGTAACACTGAAGCTTTCTTT
TRBD1 TRBJ1-2 TRBV3-1/TRBV3-2 - CASSQDPDRGYGYTF TGTGCCAGCAGCCAAGATCCGGACAGGGGGTATGGCTACACCTTC
- TRBJ2-1 TRBV12-3/TRBV12-4 - CASSLGLENEQFF TGTGCCAGCAGTTTGGGGCTAGAAAATGAGCAGTTCTTC
TRBD2 TRBJ2-3 TRBV27 - CASSLPGLAGATDTQYF TGTGCCAGCAGTCTCCCCGGACTAGCGGGAGCAACAGATACGCAGTATTTT
- TRBJ1-3 TRBV11-2 - CASDYGVGNTIYF TGTGCCAGCGATTACGGGGTTGGAAACACCATATATTTT
- TRBJ2-3 TRBV27 - CASRKHQGAGTDTQYF TGTGCCAGCAGAAAACATCAGGGTGCAGGCACCGATACGCAGTATTTT
TRBD1 TRBJ2-7 TRBV7-9 - CASSVSGQGPYEQYF TGTGCCAGCAGCGTATCAGGACAGGGGCCCTACGAGCAGTACTTC
TRBD2 TRBJ2-3 TRBV2 - CASRRLGTSGTADTQYF TGTGCCAGCAGGAGACTCGGGACTAGCGGGACCGCAGATACGCAGTATTTT
- TRBJ2-1 TRBV7-2 - CASSFSLAWYDEQFF TGTGCCAGCAGCTTTAGTCTAGCGTGGTACGATGAGCAGTTCTTC
TRBD1 TRBJ2-7 TRBV10-1 - CASSDTTGASPTEQYF TGCGCCAGCAGTGATACGACAGGGGCATCCCCAACAGAGCAGTACTTC
TRBD1 TRBJ2-5 TRBV7-2 - CASSARDRAGETQYF TGTGCCAGCAGCGCGCGGGACAGGGCCGGAGAGACCCAGTACTTC
- TRBJ2-7 TRBV7-2 - CASSLGPGGGSYEQYF TGTGCCAGCAGCTTAGGTCCAGGCGGAGGCTCCTACGAGCAGTACTTC
- TRBJ1-2 TRBV18 - CASSLGPTGNYGYTF TGTGCCAGCTCACTAGGACCTACAGGGAATTATGGCTACACCTTC
TRBD1 TRBJ1-2 TRBV3-1/TRBV3-2 - CASSPGVDRGAGYGYTF TGTGCCAGCAGCCCAGGGGTGGACAGGGGCGCTGGGTATGGCTACACCTTC
TRBD2 TRBJ2-1 TRBV3-1/TRBV3-2 - CASSRGLAGENEQFF TGTGCCAGCAGCCGTGGACTAGCGGGAGAAAATGAGCAGTTCTTC
TRBD2 TRBJ2-1 TRBV11-2 - CASSLVAGGPSEQFF TGTGCCAGCAGCTTAGTAGCGGGAGGGCCGAGTGAGCAGTTCTTC
TRBD2 TRBJ2-1 TRBV5-1 once CASSLVASGRRGNEQFF TGCGCCAGCAGCTTGGTGGCTAGCGGGAGAAGGGGGAATGAGCAGTTCTTC